This T cell receptor (beta chain) was captured in a study of CD8 T cells in Susac syndrome (dated by TCRdb to between 2018 and 2021). General notes on the study: Repertoire sequencing was used to test whether CD8+ T cell activation and differentiation in Susac syndrome was antigen driven. Clonality of the CD8+ T cell repertoire was compared between roughly twelve healthy donors, about 14 Susac syndrome patients and roughly 15 multiple sclerosis patients.

RNA was extracted with the RNeasy kit and about 0.5 to 1 ug was reverse transcribed using random hexamers. The immunoSEQ multiplex PCR assay, covering 54 Vbeta and 13 Jbeta segments, was used to amplify TCR beta CDR3 regions. PCR amplification bias was corrected using a synthetic template baseline for primer optimization and computational correction. The original methods were these. Reads were annotated to V, D and J genes per IMGT and analyzed with immunoSEQ Analyzer, keeping only productive sequences. Clonality was calculated as one minus the Shannon entropy normalized by log2 of the number of productive unique sequences. For each patient and control, public and private clones were evaluated within the 100 most prevalent clones. A clone was defined as Susac-specific if it was absent from the healthy and MS cohorts, from approximately 980 published viral clones and from other ImmuneACCESS disease sequences. In-frame beta chains were kept once TCRdb had trimmed the public reads at Q25 with fastp and called clones with MiXCR. Every entry covers one CDR3 protein and lists the most common genes and DNA from its rows. The V and J calls come from TCRdb's annotation, not from the publication. The sample table contains approximately 19,000 distinct CDR3 sequences; only one count was recorded for approximately 95% of them. The ten largest make up roughly 0.2% of the sample.

High-throughput TCR beta sequencing profiled peripheral blood CD8+ and CD4+ T cells from healthy donors, Susac syndrome patients and multiple sclerosis patients. Healthy donors were included as age- and sex-matched controls. CD8+ TEMRA cells were enriched by FACS, while bulk CD8+ and CD4+ T cells were purified by magnetic negative isolation. Blood was drawn into EDTA tubes, processed within 24 hours, and PBMCs were isolated by density gradient centrifugation. PBMCs intended for TCR sequencing were cryopreserved in liquid nitrogen and thawed later in a water bath at 37 degrees C. The sorted or isolated CD4+, CD8+ and CD8+ TEMRA cells reached a purity of at least 90%. Results the study describes overall, beyond this receptor: The number of individuals in the TCR sequencing and HLA analysis was acknowledged as relatively small.

CDR1 SQVTM and CDR2 ANQGSEA were looked up in the germline V gene. Trimming takes 6 bases off V and 1 base off J; junction bases not matched to a gene: 9. Spanning cysteine to phenylalanine, the CDR3 consists of 15 amino acids. Of all the DNA, just the CDR3 is kept, 45 bases in frame from base 1. On this clonotype: Its antigen is not yet known. It has no much larger one-base neighbor in the sample; base qualities were not kept.

This clonotype was sampled from a human donor in good health. The sequence is built from TRBV29-1 and TRBJ2-1, and TRBD2 matches 7 of the central bases. The source material was CD8+ T cells from PBMCs. The DNA sequence reads TGCAGCGTGATCAACAGCGGGACTTCCTACAATGAGCAGTTCTTC. This is translated as CSVINSGTSYNEQFF.